This TCR beta chain appears in the sequencing data of a study of blood T cell repertoires in COVID-19. Libraries were prepared by immunoSEQ multiplex PCR; TCRdb keeps only in-frame clonotypes and omits some of them. The table includes 55,000 to 90,000 clones, about 88% detected once. The V gene lost 3 bases and the J gene lost 1 base, with 12 bases spanning the gap. CDR3 length: 15 amino acids. CDR1 and CDR2 from the germline V gene are KGHSH and LQKENI. The sequence was collected from a man aged 65 to 85 with active COVID-19. This sequence joins TRBV18 and TRBJ2-5; tentative D call: TRBD1 (8 bases). Sequencing was done on a sample of peripheral blood. DNA for the CDR3: TGTGCCAGCTCACCCGGGGGGACAGGCCAAGAGACCCAGTACTTC. Protein product: CASSPGGTGQETQYF.